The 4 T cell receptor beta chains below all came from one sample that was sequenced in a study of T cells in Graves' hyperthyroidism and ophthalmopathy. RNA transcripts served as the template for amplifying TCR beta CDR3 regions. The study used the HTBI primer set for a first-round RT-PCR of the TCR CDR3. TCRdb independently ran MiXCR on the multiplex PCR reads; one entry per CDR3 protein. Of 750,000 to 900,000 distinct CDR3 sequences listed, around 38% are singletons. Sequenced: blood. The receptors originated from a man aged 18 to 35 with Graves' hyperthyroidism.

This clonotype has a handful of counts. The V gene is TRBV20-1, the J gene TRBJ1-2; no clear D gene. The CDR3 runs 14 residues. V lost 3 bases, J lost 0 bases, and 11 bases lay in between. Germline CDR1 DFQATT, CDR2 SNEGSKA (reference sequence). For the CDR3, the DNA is TGCAGTGCTAGTCCGCGACTCACTAACTATGGCTACACCTTC. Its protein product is CSASPRLTNYGYTF.

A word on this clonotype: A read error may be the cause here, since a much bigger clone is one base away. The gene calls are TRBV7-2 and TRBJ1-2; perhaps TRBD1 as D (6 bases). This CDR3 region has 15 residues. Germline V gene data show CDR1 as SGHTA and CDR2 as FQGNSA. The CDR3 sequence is CAGSPTDRGSYGYTF. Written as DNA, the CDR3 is TGTGCCGGCAGCCCGACGGACAGAGGCTCATATGGCTACACCTTC.

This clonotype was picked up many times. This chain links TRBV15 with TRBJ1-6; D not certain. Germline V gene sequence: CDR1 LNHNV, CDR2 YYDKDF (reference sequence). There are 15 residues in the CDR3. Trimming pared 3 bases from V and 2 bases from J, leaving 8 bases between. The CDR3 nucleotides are TGTGCCACCAGCAGGCAGACCGCCTATAATTCACCCCTCCACTTT. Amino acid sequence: CATSRQTAYNSPLHF.

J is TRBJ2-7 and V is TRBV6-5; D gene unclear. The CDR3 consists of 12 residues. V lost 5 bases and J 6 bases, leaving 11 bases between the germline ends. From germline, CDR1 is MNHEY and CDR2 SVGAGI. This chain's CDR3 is CASSTLLVEQYF. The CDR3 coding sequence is TGTGCCAGCAGTACCTTGTTGGTCGAGCAGTACTTC.